The 21 T cell receptor beta chains listed next were all sequenced from one sample in a study of long-term antiretroviral therapy in people with HIV. Version v3.0 of the immunoSEQ assay was performed at survey level. Only in-frame clones appear in the TCRdb table, and some are missing; sequencing was by immunoSEQ multiplex PCR. This table holds over 14,000 clones, around four fifths found once. Specimen: unsorted PBMCs, collected 1.3 years before starting antiretroviral therapy. These receptors all come from a man aged 35-49 years with HIV.

This clone has just one count. CDR3 bases: TGTGCCAGCAGACTGAGACAGGCTAACTCTGGAAACACCATATATTTT. Its protein product is CASRLRQANSGNTIYF. The chain links TRBV28 to TRBJ1-3; D is perhaps TRBD1 (6 bases). There are 16 residues in the CDR3. The germline CDR1 and CDR2 sequences are MDHEN and SYDVKM. V lost 6 bases, J lost 0 bases, and 15 bases lay in between. Drawing the rest from reference TRBV28 and TRBJ1-3, the complete variable domain is DVKVTQSSRYLVKRTGEKVFLECVQDMDHENMFWYRQDPGLGLRLIYFSYDVKMKEKGDIPEGYSVSREKKERFSLILESASTNQTSMYLCASRLRQANSGNTIYFGEGSWLTVV.

The CDR3 DNA is TGCGCCAGCAGCCTGACATTCTCCTACGAGCAGTACTTC. Residues: CASSLTFSYEQYF. The chain has TRBV5-1 and TRBJ2-7; D not resolved. V was trimmed by 4 bases and J by 0 bases, leaving 8 bases between them. Germline V gene data show CDR1 as SGHRS and CDR2 as YFSETQ. The CDR3 is 13 residues long. Together with reference TRBV5-1 and TRBJ2-7, the CDR3 gives the full variable domain: KAGVTQTPRYLIKTRGQQVTLSCSPISGHRSVSWYQQTPGQGLQFLFEYFSETQRNKGNFPGRFSGRQFSNSRSEMNVSTLELGDSALYLCASSLTFSYEQYFGPGTRLTVT.

This clone was detected only once. The gene calls are TRBV6-1 and TRBJ1-2; D is uncertain. The CDR3 totals 12 residues. Trimming removed 2 bases from V and 5 bases from J, with 6 bases in between. In germline, CDR1 is MNHNS, CDR2 SASEGT. The CDR3 reads CASSETGYGYTF. CDR3 sequence (DNA): TGTGCCAGCAGTGAAACCGGGTATGGCTACACCTTC.

In DNA, the CDR3 is TGTGCCAGCAGCTCCCGGGACAGGGGGCCTGGAGATACGCAGTATTTT. Its protein product is CASSSRDRGPGDTQYF. The chain links TRBV7-9 to TRBJ2-3, with 12 bases lining up with TRBD1. CDR3 size: 16 residues. The germline V gene has CDR1 SEHNR and CDR2 FQNEAQ (reference sequence). Germline trimming cut 4 bases from V and 5 bases from J; bases unmatched to any gene: 7.

The chain recombines TRBV11-2 with TRBJ2-5; no clear D. Per germline, CDR1 SGHAT and CDR2 FQNNGV. The V and J ends lost 3 bases and 2 bases respectively, with 7 bases between them. The CDR3 consists of 13 residues. The CDR3 DNA sequence: TGTGCCAGCAGCTTCGGCAGGCAAGAGACCCAGTACTTC. Translation gives CASSFGRQETQYF.

The rearrangement links TRBV18 to TRBJ1-1; D gene ambiguous. The length of the CDR3 is 15 residues. Germline V gene lookup returns CDR1 KGHSH and CDR2 LQKENI. The germline V and J ends were trimmed by 4 bases and 0 bases, with 12 bases remaining between them. CDR3 DNA sequence: TGTGCCAGCTCACTGGGAGGCTCCATGAACACTGAAGCTTTCTTT. Amino acids: CASSLGGSMNTEAFF. The variable domain in full, completed from reference TRBV18 and TRBJ1-1, reads NAGVMQNPRHLVRRRGQEARLRCSPMKGHSHVYWYRQLPEEGLKFMVYLQKENIIDESGMPKERFSAEFPKEGPSILRIQQVVRGDSAAYFCASSLGGSMNTEAFFGQGTRLTVV.

The J gene is TRBJ1-6, the V gene TRBV21-1. TRBV21-1 is noted as a pseudogene. This CDR3 contains 15 residues. CDR3 DNA sequence: TGTGCCAGCAGCAAAGTTATTAAGGATAATTCACCCCTCCACTTT. Protein sequence: CASSKVIKDNSPLHF.

The rearrangement links TRBV6-1 to TRBJ1-6, with TRBD1 matching 7 bases. Germline trimming cut 6 bases from V and 0 bases from J; bases unmatched to any gene: 8. The CDR3 contains 17 residues. The V gene's germline CDR1 is MNHNS and CDR2 SASEGT. The CDR3 DNA follows: TGTGCCAGCAGGGAAAAAACAGGGGTCTCCTATAATTCACCCCTCCACTTT. Its protein is CASREKTGVSYNSPLHF.

This clone was recorded a few times. The chain couples TRBV30 to TRBJ1-2; no reliable D call. CDR3 length equals 13 residues. V lost 1 base and J 6 bases, leaving 12 bases between the germline ends. The germline gives CDR1 GTSNPN, CDR2 SVGIG (reference sequence). The CDR3 here is CAWSAGVQDGYTF. The CDR3 region has the DNA TGTGCCTGGAGTGCCGGGGTCCAGGATGGCTACACCTTC.

This clone was recorded only once. The chain links TRBV4-2 to TRBJ1-6, with D tentatively TRBD1 (5 bases). The germline V and J ends were trimmed by 5 bases and 5 bases, with 16 bases remaining between them. CDR1 and CDR2 from the germline V gene are LGHNA and YNFKEQ. The CDR3 runs to 16 residues. DNA of the CDR3: TGTGCCAGCAGCTATAAGTGGGGGGACGATAATTCACCCCTCCACTTT. Protein sequence: CASSYKWGDDNSPLHF.

This chain joins TRBV7-9 and TRBJ2-1; 14 positions agree with TRBD2. CDR3 length: 16 amino acids. V dropped 2 bases and J dropped 7; count of bases not matched to a gene: 4. Germline assignment: CDR1 SEHNR and CDR2 FQNEAQ (reference sequence). Here the CDR3 reads CASSLTTSGGANEQFF. In DNA, the CDR3 is TGTGCCAGCAGCTTAACGACTAGCGGGGGGGCAAATGAGCAGTTCTTC.

The chain carries TRBV15 and TRBJ1-1; a possible D gene is TRBD1 (5 bases). Looked up from germline, CDR1 is LNHNV and CDR2 is YYDKDF (reference sequence). The CDR3 is 14 residues long. V lost 0 bases, J lost 7 bases, and 12 bases lay in between. CDR3 sequence: CATSREGETVEAFF. In DNA form, the CDR3 reads TGTGCCACCAGCAGAGAGGGGGAAACAGTTGAAGCTTTCTTT.

The chain is built from TRBV5-1 and TRBJ1-1, with 8 bases aligning to TRBD1. The trim removed 4 bases at V and 2 bases at J, leaving 4 bases unmatched. Germline loops: CDR1 SGHRS, CDR2 YFSETQ. The CDR3 extends over 14 amino acids. The CDR3 coding sequence is TGCGCCAGCAGCCTAACAGGGGGAAACACTGAAGCTTTCTTT. It yields the protein CASSLTGGNTEAFF.

J is TRBJ2-5 and V is TRBV13; 9 bases are a match to TRBD1. Germline values: CDR1 PRHDT, CDR2 FYEKMQ (reference sequence). The CDR3 length is 14 residues. The V segment lost 4 bases and the J segment 2 bases; nucleotides outside the gene matches: 2. Written as DNA, the CDR3 is TGTGCCAGCAGCTCACAGGGGGCACAAGAGACCCAGTACTTC. Amino acids: CASSSQGAQETQYF.

The CDR3: CASSVTRNTEAFF. In nucleotides, the CDR3 is TGTGCCAGCAGCGTCACAAGGAACACTGAAGCTTTCTTT. The V gene is TRBV5-5, the J gene TRBJ1-1; D call uncertain. The germline CDR1 and CDR2 sequences are SGHKS and YYEKEE (reference sequence). This CDR3 comprises 13 residues. V was pared by 4 bases and J by 1 base, with 8 bases between.

The chain employs TRBV4-2 and TRBJ1-3; D gene ambiguous. Germline CDR1 reads LGHNA; CDR2 reads YNFKEQ. The CDR3 loop spans 16 amino acids. V was clipped by 3 bases and J by 0 bases, with 12 bases between them. DNA for the CDR3: TGTGCCAGCAGCCAGGAATGGACGGCCTCTGGAAACACCATATATTTT. This gives the protein CASSQEWTASGNTIYF.

CDR3 amino acids: CASGPGLFLAKNIQYF. The CDR3 DNA follows: TGTGCCAGCGGCCCGGGACTCTTCCTAGCCAAAAACATTCAGTACTTC. The chain has TRBV21-1 and TRBJ2-4; TRBD2, as called in the table, went unchecked against the DNA. TRBV21-1 is recorded as a pseudogene. CDR3 length: 16 residues.

The chain carries TRBV21-1 and TRBJ2-6; the table's D call TRBD1 went unverified against the DNA. TRBV21-1 is classified as a pseudogene. This CDR3 comprises 14 residues. The CDR3 nucleotides read TGTGCCAGCAGCAAAGGGACAGGGGCCAACGTCCTGACTTTC. It specifies CASSKGTGANVLTF.

This clone was counted only a few times. The chain links TRBV4-1 to TRBJ2-7; D may match TRBD1 or TRBD2 (5 bases each). Germline V gives CDR1 MGHRA, CDR2 YSYEKL. The CDR3 extends over 13 amino acids. Trimming took 0 bases from V and 4 from J, leaving 7 bases between them. The CDR3: CASSQEWGYEQYF. In nucleotides, the CDR3 is TGCGCCAGCAGCCAAGAATGGGGGTACGAGCAGTACTTC.

The V gene is TRBV5-1, the J gene TRBJ2-1; D not resolved. The germline gives CDR1 SGHRS, CDR2 YFSETQ. This CDR3 is built from 16 residues. Deletions cut 0 bases from V and 0 bases from J, with 10 bases between. CDR3 nucleotide sequence: TGCGCCAGCAGCTTGGAAGCAGTTTCCTCCTACAATGAGCAGTTCTTC. As protein: CASSLEAVSSYNEQFF.

Only a few counts were recorded for this clone. V usage is TRBV5-1 and J usage is TRBJ1-6; tentatively, D is TRBD1 (6 bases). The CDR3 has 14 amino acids. V shed 3 bases and J shed 8 bases, with 12 bases lying between them. Looked up from germline, CDR1 is SGHRS and CDR2 is YFSETQ. In DNA form, the CDR3 reads TGCGCCAGCAGCTATGGACAGATTGATTCACCCCTCCACTTT. This gives the protein CASSYGQIDSPLHF. The variable domain in full, with the rest retrieved from reference TRBV5-1 and TRBJ1-6, is KAGVTQTPRYLIKTRGQQVTLSCSPISGHRSVSWYQQTPGQGLQFLFEYFSETQRNKGNFPGRFSGRQFSNSRSEMNVSTLELGDSALYLCASSYGQIDSPLHFGNGTRLTVT.